This passage covers 19 T cell receptor beta chains from one sample sequenced in a study of blood T cell repertoires in COVID-19. The data were produced by immunoSEQ multiplex PCR, yet TCRdb's version contains in-frame clones alone and is incomplete. The table records some 97,000 clones, about 86% of them present only once. Material for sequencing was PBMCs or T cells enriched from blood (not recorded which). These receptors were collected from a woman aged 50 to 60 who had recovered from COVID-19.

V is TRBV15 and J is TRBJ1-2; the D gene is possibly TRBD1 (5 bases). Germline CDR1 is LNHNV and CDR2 is YYDKDF (reference sequence). V lost 4 bases, J lost 8 bases, and 17 bases lay in between. CDR3 length equals 14 residues. CDR3 residues: CATSTPWGEVGYTF. The DNA of the CDR3 is TGTGCCACCAGCACCCCTTGGGGGGAGGTAGGCTACACCTTC.

The V and J genes are TRBV3-1 (or the pseudogene TRBV3-2) and TRBJ2-3; TRBD2 matches at 8 bases. CDR3 size: 15 residues. Germline CDR1 is LGHDT and CDR2 is YNNKEL (reference sequence). Trimming cost V 1 base and J 1 base; bases outside gene matches: 1. CDR3 sequence: CASSQGAGGTDTQYF. Here the CDR3 DNA reads TGTGCCAGCAGCCAAGGAGCGGGAGGCACAGATACGCAGTATTTT.

The rearrangement uses TRBV19 and TRBJ1-6; 7 bases map to TRBD1. Germline loops: CDR1 LNHDA, CDR2 SQIVND (reference sequence). The trim removed 7 bases at V and 8 bases at J, leaving 11 bases unmatched. This CDR3 has 15 amino acids. CDR3 nucleotides: TGTGCCAGTAACACCAAACAGGGGTCGCATTCACCCCTCCACTTT. Protein sequence: CASNTKQGSHSPLHF. Full variable domain (missing parts from reference TRBV19 and TRBJ1-6): DGGITQSPKYLFRKEGQNVTLSCEQNLNHDAMYWYRQDPGQGLRLIYYSQIVNDFQKGDIAEGYSVSREKKESFPLTVTSAQKNPTAFYLCASNTKQGSHSPLHFGNGTRLTVT.

This sequence joins TRBV7-9 and TRBJ2-3, with D hard to call. Germline values: CDR1 SEHNR, CDR2 FQNEAQ (reference sequence). The CDR3 length is 12 residues. V lost 8 bases to trimming and J lost 1 base, with 7 bases between them. CDR3 loop: CASRGGTDTQYF. CDR3 bases: TGTGCCAGCCGCGGAGGCACAGATACGCAGTATTTT.

The chain couples TRBV18 to TRBJ2-1; 13 bases are a match to TRBD2. There are 17 residues in the CDR3. Germline CDR1 KGHSH, CDR2 LQKENI. V lost 1 base, J lost 4 bases, and 4 bases stayed unmatched. The CDR3 loop reads CASSPRGLAGPYNEQFF. In nucleotides, the CDR3 is TGTGCCAGCTCACCACGGGGACTAGCGGGACCATACAATGAGCAGTTCTTC.

This clone appeared once. V usage is TRBV28 and J usage is TRBJ2-7; weak D call: TRBD1 (6 bases). This CDR3 is 15 amino acids long. Germline assignment: CDR1 MDHEN and CDR2 SYDVKM. V lost 7 bases and J lost 3, with 19 bases in between. The CDR3 loop reads CASKFGQQRDYEQYF. As DNA, the CDR3 is TGTGCCAGCAAGTTCGGACAGCAGAGAGACTACGAGCAGTACTTC.

This clone occurred a few times. The V and J genes are TRBV7-9 and TRBJ2-7; D might be TRBD1 (6 bases). The V gene's germline CDR1 is SEHNR and CDR2 FQNEAQ (reference sequence). Trimming took 1 base from V and 6 from J, leaving 10 bases between them. The CDR3 runs to 13 residues. For the CDR3, the DNA is TGTGCCAGCAGCTTAGTTCCCAGGGGCGAGCAGTACTTC. Residues: CASSLVPRGEQYF.

V usage is TRBV28 and J usage is TRBJ1-2; D perhaps matches TRBD1 (5 bases). The CDR3 loop spans 16 amino acids. V was pared by 5 bases and J by 5 bases, with 21 bases between. CDR1 and CDR2 (germline): MDHEN, SYDVKM. The CDR3 is CASSPMSGPNLYGYTF. In DNA, the CDR3 is TGTGCCAGCAGTCCCATGTCAGGGCCTAACTTATATGGCTACACCTTC.

This sequence joins TRBV21-1 and TRBJ1-2; TRBD1, as called in the table, went unchecked against the DNA. TRBV21-1 is a pseudogene. The CDR3 sequence is 12 residues long. The CDR3 region has the DNA TGTGCCAGAGAGACAGGGGCCTATGGCTACACCTTC. This codes for CARETGAYGYTF.

Only a few counts were recorded for this clone. The chain carries TRBV18 and TRBJ2-2; the match to TRBD2 covers 12 bases. Trimming at V came to 3 bases and at J to 7 bases, leaving 3 bases not matched to a gene. The CDR3 spans 15 residues. Germline V gene data show CDR1 as KGHSH and CDR2 as LQKENI. The CDR3 loop reads CASSPLTSGSGELFF. CDR3 DNA sequence: TGTGCCAGCTCACCCTTGACTAGCGGGAGCGGGGAGCTGTTTTTT.

This chain connects TRBV7-2 to TRBJ2-2; no reliable D call. V was clipped by 4 bases and J by 0 bases, with 6 bases between them. CDR1 SGHTA and CDR2 FQGNSA come from the germline V gene. This CDR3 spans 14 amino acids. This chain's CDR3 is CASSSKSNTGELFF. CDR3 nucleotide sequence: TGTGCCAGCAGCTCAAAATCGAACACCGGGGAGCTGTTTTTT.

The chain is built from TRBV18 and TRBJ1-1; D gene uncertain. V was cut by 4 bases and J by 2 bases, with 8 bases left in between. Germline lookup yields CDR1 KGHSH and CDR2 LQKENI. The CDR3 has 13 residues. CDR3 DNA: TGTGCCAGCTCACAAGAAGCAAACACTGAAGCTTTCTTT. Residues: CASSQEANTEAFF. The variable domain in full, completed from reference TRBV18 and TRBJ1-1, reads NAGVMQNPRHLVRRRGQEARLRCSPMKGHSHVYWYRQLPEEGLKFMVYLQKENIIDESGMPKERFSAEFPKEGPSILRIQQVVRGDSAAYFCASSQEANTEAFFGQGTRLTVV.

The sample holds a few counts of this clone. This rearrangement joins TRBV9 to TRBJ2-4; D is unclear. The germline CDR1 and CDR2 sequences are SGDLS and YYNGEE. CDR3 size: 13 residues. V lost 1 base and J 9 bases, leaving 11 bases between the germline ends. CDR3 sequence reads: CASSVRVVGIQYF. The CDR3 nucleotides are TGTGCCAGCAGCGTACGGGTTGTCGGCATTCAGTACTTC.

The genes are TRBV5-1 and TRBJ1-2; 10 nucleotides align to TRBD1. CDR3 length equals 14 residues. Germline CDR1 SGHRS, CDR2 YFSETQ. With V trimmed by 4 bases and J by 6 bases, 6 bases remained unmatched. This CDR3 reads CASSVTGGRDGYTF. CDR3 in DNA: TGCGCCAGCAGCGTGACAGGGGGCCGGGATGGCTACACCTTC.

This clone was counted only a few times. CDR3 residues: CSVPLAKETQYF. CDR3 nucleotide sequence: TGCAGCGTTCCCTTAGCGAAAGAGACCCAGTACTTC. The genes are TRBV29-1 and TRBJ2-5; TRBD2 might be the D (5 bases). The germline CDR1 and CDR2 sequences are SQVTM and ANQGSEA. CDR3 length: 12 residues. V was trimmed by 5 bases and J by 3 bases, leaving 10 bases between them.

V and J are TRBV19 and TRBJ2-1; the match to TRBD1 covers 7 bases. There are 14 residues in the CDR3. Germline CDR1 is LNHDA and CDR2 is SQIVND (reference sequence). With V trimmed by 2 bases and J by 10 bases, 8 bases remained unmatched. CDR3 in DNA: TGTGCCAGTAGTATACGACAGGGTGACGAGGAGCAGTTCTTC. Its translation: CASSIRQGDEEQFF.

This clone appeared a single time. V usage is TRBV25-1 and J usage is TRBJ2-1; 11 bases match TRBD2. V lost 7 bases to trimming and J lost 4 bases; unmatched junction nucleotides: 15. In germline, CDR1 is MGHDK, CDR2 SYGVNS. This CDR3 is built from 18 residues. CDR3 sequence reads: CASTRGPSGGTTYNEQFF. Here the CDR3 DNA reads TGTGCCAGCACGCGAGGTCCTAGCGGGGGGACAACTTACAATGAGCAGTTCTTC. Looking up the rest from reference TRBV25-1 and TRBJ2-1 gives the full variable domain: EADIYQTPRYLVIGTGKKITLECSQTMGHDKMYWYQQDPGMELHLIHYSYGVNSTEKGDLSSESTVSRIRTEHFPLTLESARPSHTSQYLCASTRGPSGGTTYNEQFFGPGTRLTVL.

The chain couples TRBV9 to TRBJ1-5; TRBD1 might be the D (5 bases). V lost 3 bases and J lost 9, with 13 bases in between. The CDR3 is made up of 13 amino acids. CDR1 is SGDLS, CDR2 YYNGEE, per germline. CDR3 loop: CASSEGPWRPQHF. The DNA for the CDR3 is TGTGCCAGCAGCGAGGGGCCCTGGCGGCCCCAGCATTTT.

The chain links TRBV9 to TRBJ2-3, with D possibly TRBD2 on 6 matching bases. Germline values: CDR1 SGDLS, CDR2 YYNGEE. With 3 bases removed from V and 2 bases from J, the gap between germline ends came to 13 bases. CDR3 size: 15 residues. The CDR3 region is CASSAEGRITDTQYF. DNA for the CDR3: TGTGCCAGCAGCGCGGAGGGCAGAATCACAGATACGCAGTATTTT.